Presented here are 10 T cell receptor beta chains from one specimen sequenced in a study of blood T cells in healthy people across ages. A second PCR, run for about 6 to 11 cycles, used a sample-barcoded 5' primer plus a J-beta primer mix. MiXCR was run by TCRdb on the 5' RACE reads, yielding one entry per CDR3 protein. The sample consists of more than 650,000 distinct CDR3 sequences, roughly 50% of them appearing once. The sequenced sample consisted of blood. The receptors here all came from an older man in good health.

This clonotype was detected only a few times. The J gene is TRBJ2-4, the V gene TRBV7-2, with a weak D call TRBD2 (7 bases). The V end was cut by 5 bases, the J end by 9 bases, with 20 bases between. Germline-derived CDR1 and CDR2 are SGHTA and FQGNSA. The CDR3 is 15 amino acids. The CDR3 loop is CASSPPGEGIRIQYF. As DNA, the CDR3 is TGTGCCAGCAGCCCCCCAGGGGAGGGAATTCGCATTCAGTACTTC.

The chain uses TRBV14 and TRBJ2-7; no firm D call. There are 14 residues in the CDR3. CDR1 is SGHDN, CDR2 FVKESK, per germline. Trimming took 6 bases from V and 2 from J, leaving 14 bases between them. CDR3 in amino acids: CASSPGFGAYEQYF. As DNA, the CDR3 is TGTGCCAGCAGTCCTGGGTTTGGGGCCTACGAGCAGTACTTC.

The chain combines TRBV4-1 with TRBJ1-4; possible D gene TRBD1, 5 bases. V dropped 1 base and J dropped 4 bases, with 10 bases sitting between them. The germline CDR1 and CDR2 sequences are MGHRA and YSYEKL. This CDR3 has 15 residues. CDR3 sequence reads: CASSQGWGGNEKLFF. The DNA of the CDR3 is TGCGCCAGCAGCCAAGGTTGGGGGGGTAATGAAAAACTGTTTTTT.

This clonotype showed up just once. The gene calls are TRBV7-9 and TRBJ2-1, with TRBD2 identical over 13 bases. CDR3 size: 17 residues. Losses at the gene ends were 1 base for V and 8 bases for J; bases not matched to a gene: 8. The germline CDR1 and CDR2 sequences are SEHNR and FQNEAQ (reference sequence). The CDR3 sequence is CASSLGPRLAGGDEQFF. The CDR3 DNA reads as TGTGCCAGCAGCTTAGGACCCCGACTAGCGGGAGGTGATGAGCAGTTCTTC. Full variable domain (missing parts from reference TRBV7-9 and TRBJ2-1): DTGVSQNPRHKITKRGQNVTFRCDPISEHNRLYWYRQTLGQGPEFLTYFQNEAQLEKSRLLSDRFSAERPKGSFSTLEIQRTEQGDSAMYLCASSLGPRLAGGDEQFFGPGTRLTVL.

This chain joins TRBV20-1 and TRBJ2-3, with a weak D call TRBD2 (6 bases). The germline V gene encodes CDR1 DFQATT and CDR2 SNEGSKA (reference sequence). This CDR3 is built from 16 residues. V lost 1 base and J lost 0, with 14 bases in between. CDR3 sequence: CSARALLALSTDTQYF. The CDR3 DNA sequence: TGCAGTGCTAGAGCCCTACTAGCCCTTAGCACAGATACGCAGTATTTT.

J is TRBJ2-5 and V is TRBV4-2; 11 bases line up with TRBD1. After removal of 1 base from V and 2 bases from J, the junction contained 6 bases not matched to a gene. The germline V gene has CDR1 LGHNA and CDR2 YNFKEQ. The length of the CDR3 is 17 residues. CDR3 amino acids: CASSQGVGTGGQETQYF. The DNA of the CDR3 is TGTGCCAGCAGCCAAGGGGTAGGGACAGGGGGTCAAGAGACCCAGTACTTC.

This chain joins TRBV6-2 or TRBV6-3 and TRBJ2-1; 12 bases map to TRBD2. The CDR3 covers 16 residues. Trimming cost V 6 bases and J 4 bases; bases outside gene matches: 7. Germline assignment: CDR1 MNHEY and CDR2 SVGEGT. The CDR3 is CASRPGLAGNYNEQFF. The CDR3 DNA sequence: TGTGCCAGCAGACCCGGACTAGCGGGAAATTACAATGAGCAGTTCTTC.

The V and J genes are TRBV30 and TRBJ1-4; 9 bases are shared with TRBD1. There are 13 residues in the CDR3. Germline V lookup: CDR1 GTSNPN, CDR2 SVGIG (reference sequence). Losses at the gene ends were 2 bases for V and 8 bases for J; bases not matched to a gene: 3. This chain's CDR3 is CAWSRQGVEKLFF. In nucleotides, the CDR3 is TGTGCCTGGAGTCGACAGGGGGTCGAAAAACTGTTTTTT. Complete variable domain (other parts from reference TRBV30 and TRBJ1-4): SQTIHQWPATLVQPVGSPLSLECTVEGTSNPNLYWYRQAAGRGLQLLFYSVGIGQISSEVPQNLSASRPQDRQFILSSKKLLLSDSGFYLCAWSRQGVEKLFFGSGTQLSVL.

This clonotype was seen a few times. The rearrangement links TRBV7-3 to TRBJ2-5; 7 positions agree with TRBD2. The J segment lost 11 bases and the V segment lost 3 bases, leaving 15 bases of the junction unmatched. The CDR3 length is 15 residues. Per the germline V gene, CDR1 is SGHTA and CDR2 is FQGTGA. Written as DNA, the CDR3 is TGTGCCAGCAGCTTGTTGTCGAGCGGGATTAATGAGCAGTACTTC. Its protein product is CASSLLSSGINEQYF.

This clonotype has a single count. This rearrangement joins TRBV7-2 to TRBJ1-2, with a possible D match to TRBD1 (5 bases). Trimming shortened V by 7 bases and J by 4 bases, and 22 bases separated the two germline ends. There are 16 residues in the CDR3. From germline, CDR1 is SGHTA and CDR2 FQGNSA. The CDR3 nucleotides are TGTGCCAGCACCACCCGGGGGTGGCAGGGCGCCTATGGCTACACCTTC. Protein: CASTTRGWQGAYGYTF.